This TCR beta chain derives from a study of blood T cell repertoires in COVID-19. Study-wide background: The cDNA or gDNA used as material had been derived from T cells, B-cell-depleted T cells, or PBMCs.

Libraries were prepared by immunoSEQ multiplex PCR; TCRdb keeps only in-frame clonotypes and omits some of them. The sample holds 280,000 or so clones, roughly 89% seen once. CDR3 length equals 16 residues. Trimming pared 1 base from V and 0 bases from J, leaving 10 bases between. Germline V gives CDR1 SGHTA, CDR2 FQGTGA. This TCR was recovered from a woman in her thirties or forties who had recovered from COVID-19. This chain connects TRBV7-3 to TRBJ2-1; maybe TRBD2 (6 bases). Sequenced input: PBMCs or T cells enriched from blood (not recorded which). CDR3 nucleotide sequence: TGTGCCAGCAGCTTAATGGGGAGGTCCTCCTACAATGAGCAGTTCTTC. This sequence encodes CASSLMGRSSYNEQFF.